This is a list of T cell receptor beta chains from one sample in a study of blood T cell repertoires in COVID-19. Repertoires were generated with immunoSEQ multiplex PCR, while TCRdb's copy carries only in-frame clones and drops some. The top ten clones hold approximately 10% of a sample with around 68,000 clones, around 85% of them seen once. The sequencing input was peripheral blood. The receptor source for this set is a woman aged 50 to 60 with acute or convalescent COVID-19. Each CDR3 is given with its conserved first and last residue. D genes are given only for firm matches. The size of a clone is reported for some rows only, either as once, few or many, or as a class for expanded clones.

j_gene: TRBJ2-3; abundance: -; d_gene: -; v_gene: TRBV5-5; CDR3aa: CASSSSPPDTQYF; CDR3nt: TGTGCCAGCAGCTCCAGTCCTCCAGATACGCAGTATTTT
j_gene: TRBJ1-1; abundance: -; d_gene: TRBD1; v_gene: TRBV5-1; CDR3aa: CASSGQGIGTEAFF; CDR3nt: TGCGCCAGCAGCGGACAGGGTATCGGGACTGAAGCTTTCTTT
j_gene: TRBJ1-1; abundance: few; d_gene: -; v_gene: TRBV15; CDR3aa: CATSSRGEGTEAFF; CDR3nt: TGTGCCACCAGCTCCAGGGGAGAAGGTACTGAAGCTTTCTTT
j_gene: TRBJ2-1; abundance: few; d_gene: TRBD2; v_gene: TRBV25-1; CDR3aa: CASSQSSGLGDLEQFF; CDR3nt: TGTGCCAGCAGCCAATCCTCCGGACTAGGAGATCTTGAGCAGTTCTTC
j_gene: TRBJ2-5; abundance: few; d_gene: -; v_gene: TRBV6-5; CDR3aa: CASSYNRALETQYF; CDR3nt: TGTGCCAGCAGTTACAACAGGGCCCTAGAGACCCAGTACTTC
j_gene: TRBJ2-5; abundance: -; d_gene: -; v_gene: TRBV30; CDR3aa: CAWGRGRETQYF; CDR3nt: TGTGCCTGGGGCAGGGGAAGGGAGACCCAGTACTTC
j_gene: TRBJ1-2; abundance: -; d_gene: TRBD1; v_gene: TRBV19; CDR3aa: CASSPPPGTGYGYTF; CDR3nt: TGTGCCAGTAGTCCCCCCCCCGGGACAGGCTATGGCTACACCTTC
j_gene: TRBJ2-1; abundance: -; d_gene: TRBD2; v_gene: TRBV9; CDR3aa: CASSETSGPSYNEQFF; CDR3nt: TGTGCCAGCAGCGAGACTAGCGGACCCTCCTACAATGAGCAGTTCTTC
j_gene: TRBJ1-5; abundance: -; d_gene: TRBD1; v_gene: TRBV28; CDR3aa: CASTHPGQDNQPQHF; CDR3nt: TGTGCCAGCACCCACCCGGGACAGGACAATCAGCCCCAGCATTTT
j_gene: TRBJ2-7; abundance: -; d_gene: TRBD1; v_gene: TRBV25-1; CDR3aa: CASSVTGGIGEQYF; CDR3nt: TGTGCCAGCAGTGTTACAGGGGGAATTGGCGAGCAGTACTTC
j_gene: TRBJ2-1; abundance: few; d_gene: TRBD2; v_gene: TRBV28; CDR3aa: CASSLFGGRANEQFF; CDR3nt: TGTGCCAGCAGTTTGTTTGGCGGGAGGGCCAATGAGCAGTTCTTC
j_gene: TRBJ1-3; abundance: -; d_gene: TRBD1; v_gene: TRBV30; CDR3aa: CASTGGSGNTIYF; CDR3nt: TGTGCCTCGACAGGGGGTTCTGGAAACACCATATATTTT
j_gene: TRBJ2-1; abundance: -; d_gene: TRBD2; v_gene: TRBV5-4; CDR3aa: CASSPGTSGGYNEQFF; CDR3nt: TGTGCCAGCAGCCCAGGGACTAGCGGGGGGTACAATGAGCAGTTCTTC
j_gene: TRBJ2-7; abundance: few; d_gene: TRBD2; v_gene: TRBV27; CDR3aa: CASSLSRLAAYEQYF; CDR3nt: TGTGCCAGCAGTTTATCCCGACTAGCGGCCTACGAGCAGTACTTC
j_gene: TRBJ1-3; abundance: -; d_gene: -; v_gene: TRBV30; CDR3aa: CTGQSSGNTIYF; CDR3nt: TGTACCGGACAGAGCTCTGGAAACACCATATATTTT
j_gene: TRBJ1-1; abundance: -; d_gene: -; v_gene: TRBV4-3; CDR3aa: CASSQVTGVRETEAFF; CDR3nt: TGCGCCAGCAGCCAAGTCACGGGGGTTCGAGAGACTGAAGCTTTCTTT
j_gene: TRBJ2-1; abundance: -; d_gene: TRBD1; v_gene: TRBV7-2; CDR3aa: CASSPGTGNYNEQFF; CDR3nt: TGTGCCAGCAGCCCCGGGACAGGGAATTACAATGAGCAGTTCTTC
j_gene: TRBJ1-5; abundance: -; d_gene: -; v_gene: TRBV20-1; CDR3aa: CSASSGDGQPQHF; CDR3nt: TGCAGTGCTAGTTCAGGGGATGGTCAGCCCCAGCATTTT
j_gene: TRBJ2-1; abundance: -; d_gene: TRBD2; v_gene: TRBV4-3; CDR3aa: CASSHGLAGNNEQFF; CDR3nt: TGCGCCAGCAGCCATGGACTAGCGGGAAACAATGAGCAGTTCTTC
j_gene: TRBJ2-5; abundance: few; d_gene: -; v_gene: TRBV7-9; CDR3aa: CASSLAPGRPNQETQYF; CDR3nt: TGTGCCAGCAGCTTAGCGCCAGGCAGACCGAACCAAGAGACCCAGTACTTC
j_gene: TRBJ2-7; abundance: -; d_gene: TRBD1; v_gene: TRBV28; CDR3aa: CASRITGGPYEQYF; CDR3nt: TGTGCCAGCAGAATTACAGGGGGACCCTACGAGCAGTACTTC
j_gene: TRBJ2-7; abundance: -; d_gene: TRBD2; v_gene: TRBV28; CDR3aa: CASSSLSGSYLYEQYF; CDR3nt: TGTGCCAGCAGTTCCCTTAGCGGGAGTTATCTGTACGAGCAGTACTTC
j_gene: TRBJ1-1; abundance: once; d_gene: -; v_gene: TRBV7-9; CDR3aa: CASSLFREFSNTEAFF; CDR3nt: TGTGCCAGCAGCTTATTCAGGGAATTTTCCAACACTGAAGCTTTCTTT